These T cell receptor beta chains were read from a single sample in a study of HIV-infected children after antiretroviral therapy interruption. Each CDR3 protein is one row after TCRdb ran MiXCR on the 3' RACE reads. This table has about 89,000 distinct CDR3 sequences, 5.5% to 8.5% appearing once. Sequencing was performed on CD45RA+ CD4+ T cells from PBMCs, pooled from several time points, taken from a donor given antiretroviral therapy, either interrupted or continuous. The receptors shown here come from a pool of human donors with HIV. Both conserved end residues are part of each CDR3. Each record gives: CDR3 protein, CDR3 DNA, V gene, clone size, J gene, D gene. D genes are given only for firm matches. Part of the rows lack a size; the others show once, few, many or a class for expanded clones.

CDR3: CASSYGTGPRNEAFF
DNA: TGTGCCAGCAGTTACGGGACGGGTCCTAGGAATGAAGCTTTCTTT
V: TRBV6-5
size: many
J: TRBJ1-1
D: .

CDR3: CASTLVGGGNQPQHF
DNA: TGTGCCAGTACGCTTGTAGGGGGAGGCAATCAGCCCCAGCATTTT
V: TRBV19
size: many
J: TRBJ1-5
D: .

CDR3: CASSYSSSGRAGELFF
DNA: TGTGCCAGCAGTTACTCGAGTAGCGGGAGGGCGGGGGAGCTGTTTTTT
V: TRBV6-6
size: many
J: TRBJ2-2
D: TRBD2

CDR3: CASSRAGAKETQYF
DNA: TGTGCCAGTAGTAGGGCAGGGGCGAAGGAGACCCAGTACTTC
V: TRBV19
size: .
J: TRBJ2-5
D: .

CDR3: CASSSRSAGANVLTF
DNA: TGTGCCAGCAGTTCCAGGAGCGCTGGGGCCAACGTCCTGACTTTC
V: TRBV12-3/TRBV12-4
size: .
J: TRBJ2-6
D: .

CDR3: CASSILHTSNYGYTF
DNA: TGTGCCAGTAGTATCCTACACACATCTAACTATGGCTACACCTTC
V: TRBV19
size: many
J: TRBJ1-2
D: .

CDR3: CASSYWVTGGETQYF
DNA: TGTGCCAGCAGTTATTGGGTCACCGGAGGGGAGACCCAGTACTTC
V: TRBV6-5
size: few
J: TRBJ2-5
D: .

CDR3: CASSPWGGTDTQYF
DNA: TGTGCCAGCAGTCCCTGGGGGGGTACAGATACGCAGTATTTT
V: TRBV28
size: few
J: TRBJ2-3
D: TRBD2

CDR3: CASSPGRNQETQYF
DNA: TGTGCCAGCAGCCCGGGACGGAACCAAGAGACCCAGTACTTC
V: TRBV5-4
size: many
J: TRBJ2-5
D: .

CDR3: CSARRGNSYEQYF
DNA: TGCAGTGCTAGGCGGGGGAACTCCTACGAGCAGTACTTC
V: TRBV20-1
size: .
J: TRBJ2-7
D: TRBD2

CDR3: CSARASSGANVLTF
DNA: TGCAGTGCTAGAGCTAGCTCTGGGGCCAACGTCCTGACTTTC
V: TRBV20-1
size: many
J: TRBJ2-6
D: .

CDR3: CASSQQGNDGNTEAFF
DNA: TGCGCCAGCAGCCAACAGGGGAATGACGGGAACACTGAAGCTTTCTTT
V: TRBV4-1
size: many
J: TRBJ1-1
D: .

CDR3: CASSPADRGYNEQFF
DNA: TGCGCCAGCAGCCCCGCGGACAGGGGTTACAATGAGCAGTTCTTC
V: TRBV4-1
size: .
J: TRBJ2-1
D: TRBD1

CDR3: CASSYAGRAQETQYF
DNA: TGTGCCAGCAGTTACGCGGGACGAGCCCAAGAGACCCAGTACTTC
V: TRBV6-6
size: few
J: TRBJ2-5
D: .

CDR3: CSAKQGSDTQYF
DNA: TGCAGTGCTAAACAGGGATCAGATACGCAGTATTTT
V: TRBV20-1
size: few
J: TRBJ2-3
D: .

CDR3: CATSVGGTGANVLTF
DNA: TGTGCCACCAGTGTCGGAGGGACTGGGGCCAACGTCCTGACTTTC
V: TRBV24-1
size: .
J: TRBJ2-6
D: .

CDR3: CSATRDSSTDTQYF
DNA: TGCAGTGCAACCCGGGACTCCTCCACAGATACGCAGTATTTT
V: TRBV20-1
size: many
J: TRBJ2-3
D: .

CDR3: CASSTGTSGIEGASDTQYF
DNA: TGTGCCAGCAGTACCGGGACTAGCGGGATCGAGGGGGCCTCAGATACGCAGTATTTT
V: TRBV7-2
size: few
J: TRBJ2-3
D: TRBD2

CDR3: CASSYEGAAYEQYF
DNA: TGTGCCAGCAGTTACGAGGGGGCGGCCTACGAGCAGTACTTC
V: TRBV6-6
size: .
J: TRBJ2-7
D: TRBD1

CDR3: CASTPDRGLYNEQFF
DNA: TGCGCCAGCACTCCTGACAGGGGACTCTACAATGAGCAGTTCTTC
V: TRBV5-1
size: .
J: TRBJ2-1
D: TRBD1

CDR3: CASSQSPGNYEQYF
DNA: TGTGCCAGCAGCCAAAGTCCCGGGAATTACGAGCAGTACTTC
V: TRBV3-1
size: few
J: TRBJ2-7
D: .

CDR3: CASSQSPNEQFF
DNA: TGTGCCAGCAGCCAAAGCCCCAATGAGCAGTTCTTC
V: TRBV4-2
size: .
J: TRBJ2-1
D: .

CDR3: CASGSGQVYQPQHF
DNA: TGTGCCAGCGGCTCCGGACAGGTATATCAGCCCCAGCATTTT
V: TRBV6-2/TRBV6-3
size: .
J: TRBJ1-5
D: TRBD1

CDR3: CATTVGDTDTQYF
DNA: TGTGCCACGACAGTCGGGGACACAGATACGCAGTATTTT
V: TRBV10-3
size: many
J: TRBJ2-3
D: .

CDR3: CASSLRGGVDGNIQYF
DNA: TGCGCCAGCAGCCTCAGAGGGGGAGTGGACGGAAACATTCAGTACTTC
V: TRBV4-1
size: many
J: TRBJ2-4
D: .

CDR3: CASSRSGTGGYEQYF
DNA: TGTGCCAGCAGCCGGTCGGGGACAGGGGGCTACGAGCAGTACTTC
V: TRBV6-5
size: few
J: TRBJ2-7
D: TRBD1

CDR3: CASSVDRGSTEAFF
DNA: TGTGCCAGCAGTGTTGACAGGGGGTCCACTGAAGCTTTCTTT
V: TRBV11-2
size: many
J: TRBJ1-1
D: TRBD1

CDR3: CSVGQRGEKLFF
DNA: TGCAGCGTTGGACAGCGGGGCGAAAAACTGTTTTTT
V: TRBV29-1
size: many
J: TRBJ1-4
D: .

CDR3: CASSLVPSAEGGYTF
DNA: TGTGCCAGCAGCTTGGTACCCTCGGCAGAGGGCGGCTACACCTTC
V: TRBV5-4
size: .
J: TRBJ1-2
D: .

CDR3: CASSPPGFSGTGVYEQYF
DNA: TGTGCCAGCTCACCACCGGGTTTTTCAGGGACAGGAGTATACGAGCAGTACTTC
V: TRBV18
size: many
J: TRBJ2-7
D: TRBD1

CDR3: CASSRQGGAVWDTQYF
DNA: TGTGCCAGCAGCCGCCAGGGGGGGGCAGTGTGGGATACGCAGTATTTT
V: TRBV7-3
size: many
J: TRBJ2-3
D: .

CDR3: CASSYGTSSNEQFF
DNA: TGCGCCAGCAGCTACGGGACTAGTTCCAATGAGCAGTTCTTC
V: TRBV5-1
size: .
J: TRBJ2-1
D: TRBD2

CDR3: CASSLGTAINYGYTF
DNA: TGTGCCAGCAGTCTCGGGACAGCTATTAACTATGGCTACACCTTC
V: TRBV28
size: few
J: TRBJ1-2
D: TRBD1

CDR3: CASSILDSGGGYEQYF
DNA: TGCGCCAGCAGCATACTTGACAGTGGGGGCGGATACGAGCAGTACTTC
V: TRBV5-1
size: many
J: TRBJ2-7
D: .

CDR3: CASRGLANYEQYF
DNA: TGTGCCAGCAGGGGACTAGCGAACTACGAGCAGTACTTC
V: TRBV12-3/TRBV12-4
size: many
J: TRBJ2-7
D: TRBD2

CDR3: CASSYGQGTNTGELFF
DNA: TGTGCCAGCAGTTACGGGCAGGGGACGAACACCGGGGAGCTGTTTTTT
V: TRBV6-6
size: many
J: TRBJ2-2
D: .

CDR3: CASSWDRDEQYF
DNA: TGTGCCAGCAGCTGGGACAGGGATGAACAGTACTTC
V: TRBV2
size: many
J: TRBJ2-7
D: TRBD1

CDR3: CASSPQGVGEKLFF
DNA: TGCGCCAGCAGCCCACAGGGGGTCGGTGAAAAACTGTTTTTT
V: TRBV4-1
size: many
J: TRBJ1-4
D: TRBD1

CDR3: CASSLMRATEQFF
DNA: TGTGCCAGCAGCTTAATGCGGGCTACTGAGCAGTTCTTC
V: TRBV7-2
size: many
J: TRBJ2-1
D: .

CDR3: CASSHHVKDGEQYF
DNA: TGTGCCAGCAGTCACCATGTTAAGGACGGCGAGCAGTACTTC
V: TRBV6-5
size: many
J: TRBJ2-7
D: .

CDR3: CASSEQGWRNTIYF
DNA: TGTGCCAGCAGTGAACAGGGCTGGCGAAACACCATATATTTT
V: TRBV25-1
size: many
J: TRBJ1-3
D: .

CDR3: CSARDPGRVHEQYF
DNA: TGCAGTGCTAGAGATCCCGGGAGGGTCCACGAGCAGTACTTC
V: TRBV20-1
size: many
J: TRBJ2-7
D: TRBD2

CDR3: CSVDLVGETQYF
DNA: TGCAGCGTTGATCTTGTGGGGGAGACCCAGTACTTC
V: TRBV29-1
size: .
J: TRBJ2-5
D: .

CDR3: CAWSVSSGANVLTF
DNA: TGTGCCTGGAGTGTCAGCTCTGGGGCCAACGTCCTGACTTTC
V: TRBV30
size: few
J: TRBJ2-6
D: .